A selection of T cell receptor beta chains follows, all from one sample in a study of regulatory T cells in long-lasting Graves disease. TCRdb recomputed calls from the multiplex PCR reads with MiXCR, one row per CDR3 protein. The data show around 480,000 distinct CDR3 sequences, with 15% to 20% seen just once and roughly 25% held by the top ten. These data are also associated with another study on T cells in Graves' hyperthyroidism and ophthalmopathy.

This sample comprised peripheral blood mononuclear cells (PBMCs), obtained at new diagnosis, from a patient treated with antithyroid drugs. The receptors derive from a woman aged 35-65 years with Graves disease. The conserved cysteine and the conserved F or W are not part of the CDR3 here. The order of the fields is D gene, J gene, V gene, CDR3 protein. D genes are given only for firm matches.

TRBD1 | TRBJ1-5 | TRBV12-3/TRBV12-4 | ASSFRGTGGWDQPQH
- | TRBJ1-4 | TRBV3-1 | ASSQSTGSGWNEKLF
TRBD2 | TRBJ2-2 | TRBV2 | ASSEAGGTTGELF
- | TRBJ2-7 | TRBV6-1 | ASSLDGEQY
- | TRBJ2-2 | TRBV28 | ASSLRFISPGELF
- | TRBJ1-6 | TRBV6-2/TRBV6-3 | ASCRVSSYNSPLH
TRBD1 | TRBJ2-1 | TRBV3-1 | ASGGQVSYNEQF
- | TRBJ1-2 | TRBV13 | ASREGPNYGYT
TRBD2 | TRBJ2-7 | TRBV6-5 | ASSWTSGTPYEQY
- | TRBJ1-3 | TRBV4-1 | ASSQPQGSYSGNTIY
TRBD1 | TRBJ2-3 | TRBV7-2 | ASSWGFPGQGTDTQY
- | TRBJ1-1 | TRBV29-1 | SVVEGNTEAF
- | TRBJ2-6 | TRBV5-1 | ASSETTYSGANVLT
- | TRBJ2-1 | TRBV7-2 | ASSPIQQPRSYNEQF
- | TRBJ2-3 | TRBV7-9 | ASSLMGSTDTQY
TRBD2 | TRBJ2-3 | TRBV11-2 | ASSLRLAGGSTDTQY
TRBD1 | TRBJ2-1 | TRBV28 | ASTRTGRNEQF
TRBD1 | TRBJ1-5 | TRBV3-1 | ASSLQGLQPQH
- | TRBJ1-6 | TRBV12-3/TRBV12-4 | ASSQASADSPLH
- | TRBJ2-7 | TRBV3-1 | ASSQDCQGCEQY
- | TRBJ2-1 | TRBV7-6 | ASSRGTVAMKYNEQF
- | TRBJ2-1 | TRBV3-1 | ASSRLDSYNEQF
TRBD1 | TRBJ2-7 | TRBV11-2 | ASSLGRGTGSYEQY
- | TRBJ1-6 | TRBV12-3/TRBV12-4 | ASSRTGTESSYNSPLH